A selection of T cell receptor beta chains follows, all from one sample in a study of cytomegalovirus exposure and HLA in healthy donors. The repertoire was sequenced with immunoSEQ multiplex PCR; TCRdb's copy has only in-frame clones and lacks some. The sample lists around 190,000 clones; almost 80% were seen once. Sequencing input: PBMCs. Receptor source: a woman aged 18-30 years in good health and CMV-seronegative. Both conserved end residues are trimmed from each CDR3. Each record gives: V gene, J gene, CDR3 protein.

TRBV10-3	TRBJ1-2	AIGGVGDSNYGYT
TRBV5-1	TRBJ2-1	ASSFSAGGLTYNEQF
TRBV4-3	TRBJ2-5	ASSQRGLAGGETQY
TRBV7-2	TRBJ2-7	ASSPAGLAGPYEQY
TRBV6-5	TRBJ1-1	ASSPRQGLSTEAF
TRBV5-1	TRBJ2-5	ASSLAAELETQY
TRBV27	TRBJ2-7	ASIVTLSVSGRALYEQY
TRBV27	TRBJ1-5	ASSLGLPLGSNQPQH
TRBV4-1	TRBJ1-2	ASSQGHDMGYT
TRBV9	TRBJ1-4	ASSVSGSGGHEKLF
TRBV6-1	-	ASSERGQGYTGELF
TRBV28	TRBJ1-2	ASSLTGERGYT
TRBV6-1	TRBJ2-6	ASAYYRSGANVLT
TRBV7-8	TRBJ2-7	ASSLRQNDEQY
TRBV28	TRBJ2-5	ASRTDRGPRETQY
TRBV6-4	TRBJ1-1	ASSDSEEGLNTEAF
TRBV7-9	TRBJ2-3	ASSLGPRGTDTQY
TRBV30	TRBJ1-4	AWKQSNEKLF
TRBV2	TRBJ1-3	ASTLTGSGNTIY
TRBV7-6	TRBJ1-2	ASSPGGTGGNYGYT
TRBV5-1	TRBJ2-2	ASSLTSWDRGDTGELF
TRBV4-1	TRBJ2-3	ASSQPPLRTLREDTQY
TRBV13	TRBJ1-6	ASSVGGGGYNSPLH
TRBV5-6	TRBJ2-6	ASRRQGAGANVLT
TRBV5-6	TRBJ2-7	ASSKDGRSDEQY
TRBV11-2	TRBJ1-1	ASSRSPGNTEAF
TRBV11-2	TRBJ2-7	ASSLRGNSAYEQY
TRBV7-3	TRBJ1-3	ASSLSGAGGNTIY
TRBV19	TRBJ1-2	ASSILQAINYGYT
TRBV7-3	TRBJ2-1	ASSPTRQAYNEQF
TRBV5-8	TRBJ2-5	ASSPRLAGGQETQY
TRBV6-1	TRBJ1-5	ASRTDNQPQH
TRBV27	TRBJ1-2	ASSSYPYKDSDYGYT
TRBV28	TRBJ2-7	ASRNSGRVNEQY
TRBV11-2	TRBJ2-5	ASSPTGGQGLRETQY
TRBV30	TRBJ2-1	AWSSGYEQF
TRBV6-1	TRBJ1-2	ASSTGGNYGYT
TRBV7-3	TRBJ1-1	ASSRTGVDTEAF
TRBV19	TRBJ1-1	ASSIPGQGLKAF
TRBV4-1	TRBJ1-1	ASSHTKGQKNTEAF
TRBV11-3	TRBJ2-1	ASSPGTGDSKSEQF
TRBV10-1	TRBJ2-5	ASSGSGGSETQY
TRBV18	TRBJ2-2	ASSPGLAGAGELF
TRBV2	TRBJ2-7	ASGPGTYEQY
TRBV6-1	TRBJ1-6	ASIWGQGSDSPLH
TRBV4-3	TRBJ2-2	ASSGHEGTGELF
TRBV21-1	TRBJ1-5	ASSKGFPSTSGRCNQPQH
TRBV11-2	TRBJ2-1	ASSLLGRGVYNEQF
TRBV5-1	TRBJ2-3	ASSLATLVGGTDTQY
TRBV6-4	TRBJ1-1	ASIRGQGDTEAF
TRBV6-1	TRBJ1-2	ASSKNNYGYT
TRBV19	TRBJ2-1	ASSIMASFGEQF
TRBV6-6	TRBJ2-1	ASSPGGEYNEQF
TRBV6-6	TRBJ2-7	ASSYSGTGGTYEQY
TRBV5-4	TRBJ2-3	ASSLGQSTDTQY
TRBV27	TRBJ2-7	ASSLDSTYEQY
TRBV6-5	TRBJ1-2	ASSYLQNYGYT
TRBV14	TRBJ1-1	ASSQELRGAEAF
TRBV30	TRBJ2-1	AWSRPGSWHEQF